This T cell receptor (beta chain) comes out of a study of T cells after yellow fever vaccination. Unmatched junction bases numbered 15, after V lost 1 base and J lost 0 bases. Germline CDR1 and CDR2: SGHNT and YYREEE (reference sequence). The CDR3 is 19 residues long. Findings and limits, study-wide: Contaminants from the bulk population, in the form of abundant clonotypes, could be found in FACS-sorted repertoires.

This clonotype was seen a few times. Its specificity is not known. TCRdb used MiXCR to reprocess the 5' RACE reads, holding one entry per CDR3 protein. The table has more than 300,000 distinct CDR3 sequences, around 7% seen once; the top ten hold over 15%. The sample consisted of PBMCs, taken about 49 days after the first yellow fever vaccination. The V call is TRBV5-4, the J call TRBJ2-5; 7 positions agree with TRBD2. The TCR sequence derives from a man aged 18 to 35 who received the YFV17D yellow fever vaccine. The CDR3 region is CASSLLGGFASRNQETQYF. In DNA form, the CDR3 reads TGTGCCAGCAGCTTGCTGGGAGGGTTTGCATCCAGGAACCAAGAGACCCAGTACTTC.